The 15 T cell receptor beta chains given below trace back to one sample, sequenced in a study of monozygotic twins with cystic fibrosis. Clones were read by immunoSEQ multiplex PCR, and TCRdb kept only the in-frame ones, dropping some. The profile shows 7,000 to 9,500 clones, 85% to 95% of them singletons. The sequencing sample was made of blood. Receptors originate from a boy aged 2 to 10 with cystic fibrosis.

The count of this clone is one. The chain is built from TRBV5-4 and TRBJ1-1; 9 bases agree with TRBD1. Germline loops: CDR1 SGHNT, CDR2 YYREEE (reference sequence). Trimming took 3 bases from V and 8 from J; bases not matched to a gene: 2. The CDR3 length is 12 residues. The CDR3 DNA is TGTGCCAGCAGCTCGGGGACAGGGGAAGCTTTCTTT. Protein product: CASSSGTGEAFF.

In nucleotides, the CDR3 is TGTGCCAGCAGCCGAACGATTCAGGGGAACACTGAAGCTTTCTTT. Its translation is CASSRTIQGNTEAFF. This chain uses TRBV7-9 with TRBJ1-1; the D gene is possibly TRBD1 (5 bases). The V end lost 5 bases, the J end lost 1 base, and 14 bases lay between the germline ends. The CDR3 is 15 residues long. Germline V CDR1 and CDR2: SEHNR, FQNEAQ (reference sequence). The full variable domain, completed using reference TRBV7-9 and TRBJ1-1, is DTGVSQNPRHKITKRGQNVTFRCDPISEHNRLYWYRQTLGQGPEFLTYFQNEAQLEKSRLLSDRFSAERPKGSFSTLEIQRTEQGDSAMYLCASSRTIQGNTEAFFGQGTRLTVV.

V gene TRBV5-1 combines with J gene TRBJ2-1, with 8 bases that match TRBD2. V was clipped by 4 bases and J by 0 bases; unmatched bases: 6. The CDR3 loop spans 16 amino acids. Germline-derived CDR1 and CDR2 are SGHRS and YFSETQ. Here the CDR3 DNA reads TGCGCCAGCAGCCGGACTAGCTCAAGCTCCTACAATGAGCAGTTCTTC. It specifies CASSRTSSSSYNEQFF.

The V gene is TRBV2, the J gene TRBJ2-1; 11 bases match TRBD2. V was pared by 4 bases and J by 0 bases, with 5 bases of the junction left unmatched. This CDR3 region has 17 residues. Per the germline V gene, CDR1 is SNHLY and CDR2 is FYNNEI. This CDR3 is CASSVIGLAGSYNEQFF. The CDR3 coding sequence is TGTGCCAGCAGTGTGATCGGACTAGCGGGCTCCTACAATGAGCAGTTCTTC.

V is TRBV29-1 and J is TRBJ2-7; 9 nucleotides line up with TRBD1. The CDR3 extends over 12 amino acids. From germline, CDR1 is SQVTM and CDR2 ANQGSEA. The junction had 4 bases not matched to a gene; V was cut back by 6 bases and J by 4 bases. The CDR3 here is CSVLDRGYEQYF. The CDR3 DNA reads TGCAGCGTCCTGGACAGGGGATACGAGCAGTACTTC.

CDR3 nucleotides: TGTGCCAGCAGGACTGCTGAGGGGGCGATCACTGAAGCTTTCTTT. It yields the protein CASRTAEGAITEAFF. The V call is TRBV5-6, the J call TRBJ1-1, with 7 bases matching TRBD1. CDR1 and CDR2 from the germline V gene are SGHDT and YYEEEE. V shed 5 bases and J 4 bases; nucleotides not matched to a gene: 11. The CDR3 has 15 amino acids.

This clone appeared once. This chain connects TRBV18 to TRBJ2-1; 10 nucleotides line up with TRBD1. Looked up from germline, CDR1 is KGHSH and CDR2 is LQKENI. This CDR3 contains 17 residues. The V and J ends lost 0 bases and 4 bases, in that order; junction bases with no gene match: 6. DNA of the CDR3: TGTGCCAGCTCACCACCTGGACAGGGGGGTTTTTACAATGAGCAGTTCTTC. This codes for CASSPPGQGGFYNEQFF.

This clone was seen once. The CDR3 coding sequence is TGTGCCAGCAGTGTGGACGGACTCGACTATGGCTACACCTTC. This encodes CASSVDGLDYGYTF. The gene calls are TRBV27 and TRBJ1-2, with no clear D. From germline, CDR1 is MNHEY and CDR2 SMNVEV (reference sequence). The germline V and J ends were trimmed by 5 bases and 3 bases, with 13 bases remaining between them. The CDR3 is made up of 14 amino acids.

The chain uses TRBV4-2 and TRBJ1-2; D is possibly TRBD1 (5 bases). Looked up from germline, CDR1 is LGHNA and CDR2 is YNFKEQ. CDR3 length: 16 residues. V lost 2 bases to trimming and J lost 1 base, with 14 bases between them. CDR3: CASSQSGQGLNYGYTF. CDR3 nucleotide sequence: TGTGCCAGCAGCCAATCAGGGCAGGGACTTAACTATGGCTACACCTTC.

The V gene is TRBV6-1, the J gene TRBJ1-4; D is unclear. CDR1 MNHNS and CDR2 SASEGT come from the germline V gene. This CDR3 comprises 14 residues. The ends were cut back, 2 bases at V and 11 bases at J, with 15 bases in the middle. The CDR3 reads CASSESSDAAKLFF. CDR3 nucleotide sequence: TGTGCCAGCAGTGAATCCTCGGATGCCGCGAAACTGTTTTTT.

The chain joins TRBV9 to TRBJ2-5; 7 bases are shared with TRBD1. The J call may be wrong; the DNA end is better matched by TRBJ2-7. The CDR3 has 14 amino acids. Germline-derived CDR1 and CDR2 are SGDLS and YYNGEE. As DNA, the CDR3 is TGTGCCAGCAGCGCATCGGGACAGTCCTACGAGCAGTACTTC. Translating it yields CASSASGQSYEQYF.

A single count supports this clone. This rearrangement joins TRBV13 to TRBJ2-7; possibly TRBD1 for D (6 bases). The V end lost 5 bases, the J end lost 2 bases, and 10 bases lay between the germline ends. The CDR3 consists of 13 residues. Germline V gives CDR1 PRHDT, CDR2 FYEKMQ (reference sequence). CDR3 nucleotide sequence: TGTGCCAGCAGCGACCCAGGGGCCTACGAGCAGTACTTC. This translates into CASSDPGAYEQYF.

The chain recombines TRBV7-2 with TRBJ1-1; 7 bases are a match to TRBD1. CDR1 is SGHTA and CDR2 is FQGNSA in the germline V gene. The CDR3 runs to 14 residues. Trimming cost V 1 base and J 3 bases; bases outside gene matches: 2. CDR3 nucleotides: TGTGCCAGCAGCTTAGAGACAGGGTACACTGAAGCTTTCTTT. Protein: CASSLETGYTEAFF.

The genes are TRBV19 and TRBJ1-1, with 10 bases lining up with TRBD1. The CDR3 has 13 amino acids. The trim removed 4 bases at V and 11 bases at J, leaving 7 bases unmatched. Germline assignment: CDR1 LNHDA and CDR2 SQIVND (reference sequence). CDR3 region: CASSTQTGGEAFF. The CDR3 region has the DNA TGTGCCAGTAGTACCCAGACAGGGGGCGAGGCTTTCTTT.

This rearrangement joins TRBV2 to TRBJ1-6; possibly TRBD1 for D (5 bases). V dropped 7 bases and J dropped 9 bases, with 16 bases sitting between them. CDR1 and CDR2 (germline): SNHLY, FYNNEI. This CDR3 is built from 14 residues. The CDR3 coding sequence is TGTGCCAGCATCTGGGACCCCTCTAGTTCACCCCTCCACTTT. Its translation: CASIWDPSSSPLHF.